This T cell receptor (beta chain) came from a study of blood T cell repertoires in COVID-19. Study-wide background: Whether acute or convalescent, the COVID-19 samples came from the United States, Italy and Spain.

Study processing details: Scientists estimated how many nucleated cells there were by amplifying reference gene primers. Assay used: immunoSEQ multiplex PCR; TCRdb lists only in-frame clones, some missing. V and J calls and clone size are those listed in that table; D and trimming were worked out from the DNA. The profile shows some 70,000 clones, about 90% of them singletons. Germline assignment: CDR1 SGHRS and CDR2 YFSETQ. This CDR3 is 15 amino acids long. V was trimmed by 4 bases and J by 4 bases, leaving 17 bases between them. The chain has TRBV5-1 and TRBJ2-5; D is perhaps TRBD2 (6 bases). The sequence derives from a woman at least 80 years old with active COVID-19. Sample: peripheral blood. The CDR3 nucleotides are TGCGCCAGCAGCCGAGACCTAGCGCGGCGAGAGACCCAGTACTTC. This gives the protein CASSRDLARRETQYF.